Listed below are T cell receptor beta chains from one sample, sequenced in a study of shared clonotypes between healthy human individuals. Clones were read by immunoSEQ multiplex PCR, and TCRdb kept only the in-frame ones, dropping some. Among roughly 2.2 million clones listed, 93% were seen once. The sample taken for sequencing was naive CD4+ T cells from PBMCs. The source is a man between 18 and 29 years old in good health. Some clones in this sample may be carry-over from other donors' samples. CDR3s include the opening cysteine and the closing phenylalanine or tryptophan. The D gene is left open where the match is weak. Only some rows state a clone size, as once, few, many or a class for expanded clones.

TGTGCCAGCAGTTGGGGGCGCGGACTAGCGGCTGAGCAGTTCTTC,CASSWGRGLAAEQFF,NA,TRBJ2-1,TRBD2,TRBV27
TGTGCCAGCAGCTTATCTTTCTTGTCCGCGGGAGATACGCAGTATTTT,CASSLSFLSAGDTQYF,NA,TRBJ2-3,NA,TRBV7-9
TGTGCCAGCAGGAGGGCAGCGGAGAACACTGAAGCTTTCTTT,CASRRAAENTEAFF,NA,TRBJ1-1,NA,TRBV6-5
TGTGCCAGCAGTTTACCGTGGGGTTCACCCCTCCACTTT,CASSLPWGSPLHF,NA,TRBJ1-6,NA,TRBV28
TGTGCCAGCAGTTCCTTCTCCGGGACAGGGGGTGGCGAGACCCAGTACTTC,CASSSFSGTGGGETQYF,NA,TRBJ2-5,TRBD1,TRBV27
TGTGCCAGCAGCGTGAGGACAAGCAGGGCGGAAGAGACCCAGTACTTC,CASSVRTSRAEETQYF,once,TRBJ2-5,NA,TRBV9
TGTGCCAGCAGCTTCAGGGGGCCCTACAATGAGCAGTTCTTC,CASSFRGPYNEQFF,NA,TRBJ2-1,TRBD1,TRBV11-2
TGTGCCAGCAGCCCGCCCAACCCCCCTAGGGAGCAGTACTTC,CASSPPNPPREQYF,NA,TRBJ2-7,NA,TRBV7-2
TGTGCCAGTAGTATCCCTTCCCGGGAAGAGACCCAGTACTTC,CASSIPSREETQYF,NA,TRBJ2-5,NA,TRBV19
TGTGCCAGCAGTTCTGCTGCGGGGGCTAGCGGGAGGACCGGGGAGCTGTTTTTT,CASSSAAGASGRTGELFF,once,TRBJ2-2,TRBD2,TRBV5-4
TGTGCCAGCAGGGGGGAATTCGGGACAGGGAACACTGAAGCTTTCTTT,CASRGEFGTGNTEAFF,once,TRBJ1-1,TRBD1,TRBV7-3
TGTGCCAGCAGTTTATTCGGCGCGTCCGGCACTGAAGCTTTCTTT,CASSLFGASGTEAFF,once,TRBJ1-1,NA,TRBV28
TGTGCCAGTAGTATAGTCTTCCCCGGGGAGCTGTTTTTT,CASSIVFPGELFF,NA,TRBJ2-2,NA,TRBV19
TGTGCCAGCAGCGGCAGTGGCAGGGGGAATGAGCAGTTCTTC,CASSGSGRGNEQFF,NA,TRBJ2-1,TRBD1,TRBV7-9
TGTGCCAGCAGCGACAGGGAAGCTAACTATGGCTACACCTTC,CASSDREANYGYTF,NA,TRBJ1-2,TRBD1,TRBV6-5
TGTGCCAGCAGCTTAGAGGGCACCGGGGAGCTGTTTTTT,CASSLEGTGELFF,NA,TRBJ2-2,NA,TRBV11-2
TGTGCCAGTAGTGCCCGACAGGCGGCGAGCTCCTACGAGCAGTACTTC,CASSARQAASSYEQYF,NA,TRBJ2-7,NA,TRBV19
TGTGCCAGCAGTTCCGCATCAAGTTACTATGGCTACACCTTC,CASSSASSYYGYTF,NA,TRBJ1-2,NA,TRBV6-5
TGTGCCAGCAGTCCTACCGGGGGAAAAGAGACCCAGTACTTC,CASSPTGGKETQYF,NA,TRBJ2-5,NA,TRBV5-4
TGCAGCGTTGTGGGGAACTTCAACACTGAAGCTTTCTTT,CSVVGNFNTEAFF,few,TRBJ1-1,NA,TRBV29-1
TGCGGGAAAAAAGAGGGTATGACTGAAGCTTTCTTT,CGKKEGMTEAFF,NA,TRBJ1-1,NA,TRBV10-1
TGTGCCAGCAGCTTGTCATATAGCAATCAGCCCCAGCATTTT,CASSLSYSNQPQHF,few,TRBJ1-5,NA,TRBV5-8
TGCGCCAGCAGCTTGGAGCCGGCGGGCGACGAGCAGTACTTC,CASSLEPAGDEQYF,NA,TRBJ2-7,NA,TRBV5-1
TGTGCCTGGAGTGTACAGGCCTGGTACAATGAGCAGTTCTTC,CAWSVQAWYNEQFF,NA,TRBJ2-1,NA,TRBV30
TGTGCCTGGAGTGGGGACAGGGGCACTGAAGCTTTCTTT,CAWSGDRGTEAFF,NA,TRBJ1-1,TRBD1,TRBV30
TGTGCCAGCGGGCCCGCGGGGACGGATTATGGCTACACCTTC,CASGPAGTDYGYTF,NA,TRBJ1-2,NA,TRBV6-1
TGCGCCAGCAGCTTGGCGGTCCGAAACACAGATACGCAGTATTTT,CASSLAVRNTDTQYF,NA,TRBJ2-3,NA,TRBV5-1
TGTGCCAGCAGTTTCTCCATCTACGGCTACACCTTC,CASSFSIYGYTF,NA,TRBJ1-2,NA,TRBV28
TGTGCCACCAGCAGAAGAAATCCGGGACAATCTGGCTACACCTTC,CATSRRNPGQSGYTF,NA,TRBJ1-2,NA,TRBV15
TGCAGCGTTGAAGTTGCGGCCAGGGGCTATTCCTACGAGCAGTACTTC,CSVEVAARGYSYEQYF,NA,TRBJ2-7,NA,TRBV29-1
TGCGCCAGCAGCTTGAATCCGGGGCAGGGGCTTGGGGAGACCCAGTACTTC,CASSLNPGQGLGETQYF,NA,TRBJ2-5,NA,TRBV5-1
TGCGCCAGCAGCAAAACGGTGGTCACAACCTCCTACGAGCAGTACTTC,CASSKTVVTTSYEQYF,NA,TRBJ2-7,NA,TRBV5-1
TGTGCCAGCAGCTTGGATCCGGGACAGGGGTCGGAAAAACTGTTTTTT,CASSLDPGQGSEKLFF,NA,TRBJ1-4,TRBD1,TRBV5-6
TGTGCCAGCAGCACCGCTAAAGGGGGGACAGGGTCCGAGCAGTACTTC,CASSTAKGGTGSEQYF,NA,TRBJ2-7,TRBD1,TRBV5-4
TGTGCCAGCACCCCGACAGTCCCCCCAGATACGCAGTATTTT,CASTPTVPPDTQYF,NA,TRBJ2-3,NA,TRBV6-6
TGCGCCAGCAGCTTGAACAGCCCAGAGTACAATGAGCAGTTCTTC,CASSLNSPEYNEQFF,NA,TRBJ2-1,NA,TRBV5-1
TGCGCCAGCAGCTTGGTGACAGGGGGTGAAGCTTTCTTT,CASSLVTGGEAFF,few,TRBJ1-1,TRBD1,TRBV5-1
TGTGCCAGCAGCCCGTTAAGCGGGGCGGGGAGCAGACCCTACGAGCAGTACTTC,CASSPLSGAGSRPYEQYF,once,TRBJ2-7,TRBD2,TRBV7-6
TGTGCCAGCAGCTTACTCCCGGCAGGGCAGGGGTGGCCCCAGCATTTT,CASSLLPAGQGWPQHF,NA,TRBJ1-5,NA,TRBV7-2
TGTGCCAGCAGCGTGTCCCGCACCGGGGAGCTGTTTTTT,CASSVSRTGELFF,once,TRBJ2-2,NA,TRBV9
TGTGCCAGCAGCCAAGTAATCGCCACAGATACGCAGTATTTT,CASSQVIATDTQYF,once,TRBJ2-3,NA,TRBV4-2
TGCGCCAGCACCCTTGGTCCCAGGGGCAACTCTGGAAACACCATATATTTT,CASTLGPRGNSGNTIYF,NA,TRBJ1-3,NA,TRBV5-1
TGTGCCAGCAGTTCTTTTGGACTAGCGGCTTACGAGCAGTACTTC,CASSSFGLAAYEQYF,NA,TRBJ2-7,TRBD2,TRBV28
TGTGCCACCAGCGTTCGTTCCTACGAGCAGTACTTC,CATSVRSYEQYF,NA,TRBJ2-7,NA,TRBV15
TGTGCCAGCAGTTCCAAGTTTACCACTGAAGCTTTCTTT,CASSSKFTTEAFF,NA,TRBJ1-1,NA,TRBV28
TGTGCCATCAGTGAGAGGGGACCGGGCAAAATAGAATACAATGAGCAGTTCTTC,CAISERGPGKIEYNEQFF,NA,TRBJ2-1,NA,TRBV10-3
TGCGCCAGCAGTGTTGATGGGGAGACCCAGTACTTC,CASSVDGETQYF,NA,TRBJ2-5,NA,TRBV5-1
TGTGCCAGCAGCCTAATAGCGGGGCCGAGCTCCTACAATGAGCAGTTCTTC,CASSLIAGPSSYNEQFF,NA,TRBJ2-1,TRBD2,TRBV7-6
TGTGCCAGCAGCCCCGGGGGCGGGAAGGACACCGGGGAGCTGTTTTTT,CASSPGGGKDTGELFF,NA,TRBJ2-2,NA,TRBV9
TGTGCCAGCAAAACCACAGGGGTTTATGGCTACACCTTC,CASKTTGVYGYTF,NA,TRBJ1-2,TRBD1,TRBV6-5
TGTGCCATCAGTGAGTCGACCCATGAAAAACTGTTTTTT,CAISESTHEKLFF,NA,TRBJ1-4,NA,TRBV10-3
TGTGCCAGCAGCCAAGATCGCCAGACGGTTCAGTACTTC,CASSQDRQTVQYF,NA,TRBJ2-4,NA,TRBV14
TGTGCCAGCAGTTTATGGGCAGGGGCTCCTGAAGCTTTCTTT,CASSLWAGAPEAFF,NA,TRBJ1-1,NA,TRBV28
TGTGCCAGCAGCTTAGGGACAGGGGGCGAGACCCAGTACTTC,CASSLGTGGETQYF,NA,TRBJ2-5,TRBD1,TRBV7-2
TGTGCCAGCAGGCCCACTAGCGGGAGTTTCTACGAGCAGTACTTC,CASRPTSGSFYEQYF,NA,TRBJ2-7,TRBD2,TRBV7-2
TGTGCCAGTAGTATGCGGGACAGCGGGAGCACAGATACGCAGTATTTT,CASSMRDSGSTDTQYF,NA,TRBJ2-3,NA,TRBV19
TGTGCCACGGCGTTCGAGGGGATCTACACCTTC,CATAFEGIYTF,NA,TRBJ1-2,NA,TRBV6-5
TGTGCCAGCCGTGCGGGGGGGGGACACGAGCAGTACTTC,CASRAGGGHEQYF,NA,TRBJ2-7,TRBD2,TRBV19
TGTGCCAGCAGTCTAAACAGAGGTCTTGGAGAAAAACTGTTTTTT,CASSLNRGLGEKLFF,NA,TRBJ1-4,NA,TRBV6-5
TGTGCCAGCAGGGATGGGACAGGGAGTTACAATGAGCAGTTCTTC,CASRDGTGSYNEQFF,NA,TRBJ2-1,TRBD1,TRBV6-1